A single sample gave rise to the 7 T cell receptor beta chains below, sequenced in a study of human T cells and chemical hapten exposure. TCRdb analysed the RACE reads with MiXCR anew, one entry per CDR3 protein. The data contain approximately 160,000 distinct CDR3 sequences, around 30% of them singletons. Time point denoted: patch test 3, about 24 weeks after DPC sensitization. Treatment of the sample: therapeutic diphenylcyclopropenone sensitization with weekly scalp DPC. The sample consisted of whole blood, taken in connection with sensitization to the hapten diphenylcyclopropenone (DPC). The receptor source for this set is a woman aged 18-29 years with alopecia areata. Some clones in this sample may be carry-over from other donors' samples.

This clonotype turned up a few times. The V and J genes are TRBV7-2 and TRBJ2-3; 16 nucleotides agree with TRBD2. The ends lost 2 bases at V and 2 bases at J; junction bases unmatched: 13. The CDR3 extends over 21 amino acids. The germline gives CDR1 SGHTA, CDR2 FQGNSA. The CDR3 here is CASSLRQPGLAGGRYTDTQYF. The CDR3, as DNA: TGTGCCAGCAGCTTACGTCAGCCGGGACTAGCGGGAGGGCGATACACAGATACGCAGTATTTT.

J is TRBJ2-3 and V is TRBV12-3 or TRBV12-4; D is ambiguous. V was shortened by 3 bases and J by 2 bases, with 6 bases between the two germline ends. This CDR3 contains 13 residues. CDR3 in DNA: TGTGCCAGCAGTTTGCGCTACACAGATACGCAGTATTTT. It is translated as CASSLRYTDTQYF.

The rearrangement links TRBV3-1 to TRBJ2-5; D remains ambiguous. Germline V gene sequence: CDR1 LGHDT, CDR2 YNNKEL (reference sequence). V was shortened by 4 bases and J by 5 bases, with 11 bases between the two germline ends. The CDR3 contains 13 residues. CDR3 residues: CASSPAGRETQYF. The CDR3 DNA sequence: TGTGCCAGCAGCCCAGCAGGAAGGGAGACCCAGTACTTC.

The chain links TRBV27 to TRBJ2-5; D may be TRBD1 or TRBD2 (5 bases each). The germline CDR1 and CDR2 sequences are MNHEY and SMNVEV (reference sequence). CDR3 length: 14 residues. Between the trimmed V and J ends, which lost 4 bases and 2 bases, there was a span of 11 bases. CDR3 residues: CASSSGARQETQYF. The CDR3 region has the DNA TGTGCCAGCAGTTCCGGGGCGAGACAAGAGACCCAGTACTTC.

The rearrangement uses TRBV5-1 and TRBJ2-5, with D possibly being TRBD1 (6 bases). CDR1 and CDR2 (germline): SGHRS, YFSETQ. The CDR3 totals 15 residues. Trimming shortened V by 0 bases and J by 2 bases, and 11 bases separated the two germline ends. In nucleotides, the CDR3 is TGCGCCAGCAGCTTGGAGGACAGAAATCAAGAGACCCAGTACTTC. Its protein product is CASSLEDRNQETQYF.

This clonotype occurred a few times. The chain has TRBV6-2 or TRBV6-3 and TRBJ2-7; 15 nucleotides agree with TRBD2. Germline-derived CDR1 and CDR2 are MNHEY and SVGEGT. There are 17 residues in the CDR3. The ends lost 5 bases at V and 4 bases at J; junction bases unmatched: 9. The CDR3: CASSPGLAGGPRYEQYF. CDR3 bases: TGTGCCAGCAGTCCCGGACTAGCGGGAGGGCCTAGGTACGAGCAGTACTTC.

This clonotype was found a few times. The V gene is TRBV7-3, the J gene TRBJ2-1; TRBD2 might be the D (6 bases). The CDR3 totals 17 residues. Trimming shortened V by 2 bases and J by 0 bases, and 14 bases separated the two germline ends. CDR1 and CDR2 from the germline V gene are SGHTA and FQGTGA. CDR3 region: CASSLGEARSSYNEQFF. Written as DNA, the CDR3 is TGTGCCAGCAGCTTAGGGGAGGCTCGCAGCTCCTACAATGAGCAGTTCTTC.